This T cell receptor beta chain was sequenced for a study of shared T cell receptors in the human thymus. After removal of 0 bases from V and 1 base from J, the junction contained 16 bases not matched to a gene. The CDR3 extends over 20 amino acids. The germline gives CDR1 SGHDN, CDR2 FVKESK. Using immunoSEQ multiplex PCR, the repertoire was profiled, and TCRdb retains in-frame clones only, with some absent. The sample includes approximately 730,000 clones, roughly 85% seen only once; the top ten take around 0.0094%. The same sample was also used in a study of human thymus T cells. As that study records: Donation came from healthy Finnish infants having corrective surgery for congenital heart defects. Thymus tissue for the work was resected from patients undergoing corrective heart surgery. Biased V and J segment usage appeared in thymus and peripheral blood. Related research found strongly overlapping thymic repertoires in unrelated individuals.

What was sequenced was thymocytes. J is TRBJ2-3 and V is TRBV14; TRBD1 aligns across 7 bases. This TCR was sampled from a girl less than two years old with a congenital heart defect. The CDR3 bases are TGTGCCAGCAGCCAAGATTTTTGGACAGGCCCAATTTATGGCACAGATACGCAGTATTTT. This encodes CASSQDFWTGPIYGTDTQYF.